The clone carrying this T cell receptor (beta chain) was seen a few times. Its target is not known. This sample was included in a study of T cells in Graves' hyperthyroidism and ophthalmopathy. Findings and limits, study-wide: Separation of ophthalmopathy from stable hyperthyroidism was achieved by a 13 V-J model.

Active moderate-to-severe ophthalmopathy, Clinical Activity Score at least 3, NOSPECS at least 4, under 3 months' duration. Patients showing uncontrolled infection, other autoimmune disease, pregnancy or lactation were ineligible. The CDR3 regions of TCR beta were amplified from RNA transcripts. RT-PCR in the first round (using the HTBI primer set) targeted the TCR CDR3. TCRdb redid the calling of the multiplex PCR reads with MiXCR, one entry per CDR3 protein. This table holds about 380,000 distinct CDR3 sequences, around a sixth found once. Trimming removed 0 bases from V and 4 bases from J, with 10 bases in between. The CDR3 contains 15 residues. Germline CDR1 and CDR2: MGHRA and YSYEKL.

The sequence was obtained from a man younger than 35 with Graves' ophthalmopathy. The V and J genes are TRBV4-1 and TRBJ1-5; D is unclear. Sequences were obtained from blood. The CDR3 spells CASSQEGRFNQPQHF. CDR3 DNA sequence: TGCGCCAGCAGCCAAGAAGGACGTTTTAATCAGCCCCAGCATTTT.